This T cell receptor beta chain derives from a study of shared clonotypes between healthy human individuals. TCRdb keeps only in-frame clones here, not all; method: immunoSEQ multiplex PCR. The data contain fewer than 850,000 clones, about 78% of them singletons. Sequenced: memory CD4+ T cells sorted from blood. Subset: CD45RA-negative fraction. The clonotype originates from a woman in her twenties or thirties in good health.

In DNA, the CDR3 is TGTGCCAGCAGCTTAGCAAGGAACACTGAAGCTTTCTTT. Its protein is CASSLARNTEAFF. The V call is TRBV7-9, the J call TRBJ1-1; D remains unclear. The CDR3 spans 13 residues. Germline assignment: CDR1 SEHNR and CDR2 FQNEAQ (reference sequence). Trimming left V 0 bases short and J 1 base short, with 3 bases between. The variable domain in full, completed from reference TRBV7-9 and TRBJ1-1, reads DTGVSQNPRHKITKRGQNVTFRCDPISEHNRLYWYRQTLGQGPEFLTYFQNEAQLEKSRLLSDRFSAERPKGSFSTLEIQRTEQGDSAMYLCASSLARNTEAFFGQGTRLTVV.